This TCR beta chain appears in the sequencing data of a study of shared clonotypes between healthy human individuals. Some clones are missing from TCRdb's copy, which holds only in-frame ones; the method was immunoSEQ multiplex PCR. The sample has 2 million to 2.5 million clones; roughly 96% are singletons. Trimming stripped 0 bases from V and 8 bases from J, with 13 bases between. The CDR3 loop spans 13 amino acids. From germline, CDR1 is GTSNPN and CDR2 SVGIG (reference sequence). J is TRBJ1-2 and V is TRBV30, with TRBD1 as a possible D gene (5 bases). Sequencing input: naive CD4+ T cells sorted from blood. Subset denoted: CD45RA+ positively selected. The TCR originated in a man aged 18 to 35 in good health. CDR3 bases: TGTGCCTGGAGTGTAGGGCAGGGATTAGGCTACACCTTC. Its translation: CAWSVGQGLGYTF.